This T cell receptor beta chain was found in a study of blood T cell repertoires in COVID-19. Background on the study: COVID-19 samples, acute and convalescent, were from the United States, Italy and Spain.

Germline CDR1 and CDR2: SGHNT and YYREEE (reference sequence). The V and J ends lost 4 bases and 5 bases respectively, with 15 bases between them. The CDR3 is 14 amino acids. The age range of participants was about 18 to 90 years, with residence in under 25 US areas. Original methodology: Amplification from reference gene primers served as the basis for estimated nucleated cell counts. Sequencing used immunoSEQ multiplex PCR; TCRdb keeps in-frame clones, though not all of them. Clone size and the V and J calls come from that table; the DNA yielded D and trimming. The sample carries about 380,000 clones, 88% recorded once.

Source material: PBMCs or T cells enriched from blood (not recorded which). This clonotype originated in a woman between 18 and 29 years old who had recovered from COVID-19. This rearrangement joins TRBV5-4 to TRBJ1-1; a possible D gene is TRBD1 (6 bases). In DNA form, the CDR3 reads TGTGCCAGCAGCGCCAGGGGAAAGAAAACTGAAGCTTTCTTT. This codes for CASSARGKKTEAFF.